The 22 T cell receptor beta chains reported below all come from one sample, sequenced in a study of regulatory T cells in long-lasting Graves disease. Construction of TCR beta libraries relied on iRepertoire HTBI primers and on Arm-PCR targeting CDR3 regions. TCRdb re-analysed the multiplex PCR reads in MiXCR, keeping a single row per CDR3 protein. The data hold 350,000 to 400,000 distinct CDR3 sequences, with around a sixth observed a single time. Described time point: newly diagnosed GD, antithyroid drugs for less than 3 months. There was RNA extracted from PBMCs, and the TCR library was made from it. The material was peripheral blood mononuclear cells (PBMCs), obtained at new diagnosis, from a patient treated with antithyroid drugs. These receptors were taken from a female donor with Graves disease.

The table lists this clonotype with a few counts. This clone may be a read error of a much larger clone one base away. The V gene is TRBV12-3 or TRBV12-4, the J gene TRBJ2-3; D ambiguous. The CDR3 runs 14 residues. V was pared by 2 bases and J by 0 bases, with 6 bases between. The CDR3, as DNA: TGTGCCAGCAGTTTATCCACTAGCACAGATACGCAGTATTTT. It is translated as CASSLSTSTDTQYF.

Points on this clonotype: A read error may explain this, as a much larger clone is one base away. This chain joins TRBV6-6 and TRBJ1-1; possible D gene TRBD1, 5 bases. The germline V gene has CDR1 MNHNY and CDR2 SVGAGI (reference sequence). The V end lost 0 bases, the J end lost 4 bases, and 12 bases lay between the germline ends. The CDR3 runs 15 residues. CDR3 DNA sequence: TGTGCCAGCAGTTACTCGCGGGGGGTTGCCACTGAAGCTTTCTTT. Protein product: CASSYSRGVATEAFF.

This clonotype was counted at least ten times. The chain uses TRBV7-9 and TRBJ2-3, with a tentative D call TRBD2 (6 bases). The V gene's germline CDR1 is SEHNR and CDR2 FQNEAQ (reference sequence). V shed 0 bases and J shed 6 bases, with 13 bases lying between them. The CDR3 spans 15 residues. The CDR3 DNA reads TGTGCCAGCAGCTTAGCGTCGGGGGATCGGGATACGCAGTATTTT. Protein: CASSLASGDRDTQYF.

The V call is TRBV3-1, the J call TRBJ1-1; a possible D gene is TRBD1 (5 bases). Germline loops: CDR1 LGHDT, CDR2 YNNKEL (reference sequence). Trimming took 3 bases from V and 3 from J, leaving 8 bases between them. The CDR3 spans 13 residues. The CDR3 loop reads CASSQDIYTEAFF. CDR3 coding DNA: TGTGCCAGCAGCCAGGACATCTACACTGAAGCTTTCTTT.

The chain employs TRBV10-3 and TRBJ1-4; D is uncertain. Germline V gene lookup returns CDR1 ENHRY and CDR2 SYGVKD. V was clipped by 2 bases and J by 8 bases, with 15 bases between them. The CDR3 has 15 residues. The CDR3: CAISEGVRNTEKLFF. As DNA, the CDR3 is TGTGCCATCAGTGAGGGGGTACGCAACACGGAAAAACTGTTTTTT.

The table lists this clonotype with many counts. This chain joins TRBV2 and TRBJ1-3; D is unresolved. CDR1 is SNHLY and CDR2 is FYNNEI in the germline V gene. The CDR3 is 12 amino acids. Trimming left V 8 bases short and J 2 bases short, with 7 bases between. CDR3 nucleotide sequence: TGTGCCAGCCTTAGCCCTGGAAACACCATATATTTT. Translation gives CASLSPGNTIYF.

V usage is TRBV27 and J usage is TRBJ2-6, with TRBD2 identical over 13 bases. The CDR3 runs 17 residues. CDR1 and CDR2 (germline): MNHEY, SMNVEV (reference sequence). Unmatched junction bases numbered 3, after V lost 6 bases and J lost 1 base. The CDR3 is CASRPLAGGSGANVLTF. The CDR3 nucleotides read TGTGCCAGCAGACCACTAGCGGGGGGGTCTGGGGCCAACGTCCTGACTTTC.

This clonotype was recorded at least ten times. The rearrangement uses TRBV20-1 and TRBJ1-1; no definite D call. V was clipped by 5 bases and J by 1 base, with 11 bases between them. Germline assignment: CDR1 DFQATT and CDR2 SNEGSKA (reference sequence). The CDR3 contains 13 residues. Here the CDR3 DNA reads TGCAGTGCTTTGGGTGAACGGAACACTGAAGCTTTCTTT. As protein: CSALGERNTEAFF.

This clonotype was picked up many times. This chain links TRBV6-5 with TRBJ1-4; D gene unclear. The germline V and J ends were trimmed by 2 bases and 0 bases, with 10 bases remaining between them. This CDR3 spans 16 amino acids. Germline V gives CDR1 MNHEY, CDR2 SVGAGI. CDR3 bases: TGTGCCAGCAGTTACGGGCAGAGCTCAACTAATGAAAAACTGTTTTTT. Translating gives CASSYGQSSTNEKLFF.

The table lists this clonotype with many counts. The gene calls are TRBV6-1 and TRBJ1-1; no clear D. From germline, CDR1 is MNHNS and CDR2 SASEGT. Trimming took off 10 bases at V and 0 bases at J, with 12 bases between the two ends. CDR3 length: 13 amino acids. The CDR3 protein is CATQVRLNTEAFF. The CDR3 DNA reads as TGTGCCACCCAGGTACGCTTGAACACTGAAGCTTTCTTT.

This clonotype appeared a few times. The genes are TRBV20-1 and TRBJ1-1; D possibly corresponds to TRBD1 (6 bases). CDR3 length: 13 residues. The germline V and J ends were trimmed by 0 bases and 4 bases, with 9 bases remaining between them. The germline gives CDR1 DFQATT, CDR2 SNEGSKA (reference sequence). The chain's CDR3 is CSAREGGGTEAFF. The CDR3 nucleotides read TGCAGTGCTAGAGAGGGGGGCGGCACTGAAGCTTTCTTT.

This clonotype was observed at least ten times. The chain carries TRBV6-1 and TRBJ2-2, with 11 nucleotides matching TRBD1. Unmatched junction bases numbered 12, after V lost 6 bases and J lost 9 bases. Per germline, CDR1 MNHNS and CDR2 SASEGT. The CDR3 runs 16 residues. The CDR3 nucleotides are TGTGCCAGCAGGATGCGAGGACAGGGGGCTGTCTGGGAGCTGTTTTTT. It translates to CASRMRGQGAVWELFF.

This clonotype has more than one count but fewer than ten. The chain recombines TRBV9 with TRBJ2-1; TRBD2 agrees at 10 bases. Trimming cost V 4 bases and J 5 bases; bases outside gene matches: 12. The CDR3 is 17 residues long. Germline CDR1 is SGDLS and CDR2 is YYNGEE. The CDR3 nucleotides read TGTGCCAGCAGCCCTCGACTAGCGGGCCATGGGCACAATGAGCAGTTCTTC. Translation gives CASSPRLAGHGHNEQFF.

This clonotype was seen a few times. This chain links TRBV6-2 or TRBV6-3 with TRBJ2-1; D may be TRBD1 (5 bases). V was clipped by 5 bases and J by 4 bases, with 9 bases between them. Germline V lookup: CDR1 MNHEY, CDR2 SVGEGT. The CDR3 totals 13 residues. CDR3 DNA sequence: TGTGCCAGCAGTCACAGACAGTACAATGAGCAGTTCTTC. Translating it yields CASSHRQYNEQFF.

This chain uses TRBV4-1 with TRBJ1-2; 10 positions match TRBD1. The length of the CDR3 is 15 residues. Germline CDR1 reads MGHRA; CDR2 reads YSYEKL. The V segment lost 4 bases and the J segment 5 bases; nucleotides outside the gene matches: 7. The CDR3 region is CASSPTGGESYGYTF. The DNA for the CDR3 is TGCGCCAGCAGCCCGACAGGGGGCGAGAGTTATGGCTACACCTTC.

This clonotype has just a few counts. This chain connects TRBV5-1 to TRBJ2-5, with 7 bases fitting TRBD2. CDR1 SGHRS and CDR2 YFSETQ come from the germline V gene. The CDR3 spans 15 residues. Germline trimming cut 1 base from V and 2 bases from J; bases unmatched to any gene: 5. CDR3 sequence (DNA): TGCGCCAGCAGCTTGAATGGGCGGGAGCAAGAGACCCAGTACTTC. Translating it yields CASSLNGREQETQYF.

The chain employs TRBV15 and TRBJ1-3; a possible D gene is TRBD1 (6 bases). V gave up 6 bases and J gave up 1 base, with 13 bases separating them. The CDR3 totals 15 residues. Germline values: CDR1 LNHNV, CDR2 YYDKDF (reference sequence). CDR3 protein: CATSTVRGSGNTIYF. CDR3 coding DNA: TGTGCCACCAGTACCGTCAGGGGATCTGGAAACACCATATATTTT. The full variable domain, in which reference TRBV15 and TRBJ1-3 provide the parts outside the CDR3, is DAMVIQNPRYQVTQFGKPVTLSCSQTLNHNVMYWYQQKSSQAPKLLFHYYDKDFNNEADTPDNFQSRRPNTSFCFLDIRSPGLGDTAMYLCATSTVRGSGNTIYFGEGSWLTVV.

The V and J genes are TRBV29-1 and TRBJ1-6; tentatively, D is TRBD1 (6 bases). CDR3 length: 13 residues. The germline V gene encodes CDR1 SQVTM and CDR2 ANQGSEA. V lost 4 bases to trimming and J lost 4 bases, with 8 bases between them. The CDR3 loop is CSVGDTYNSPLHF. Written as DNA, the CDR3 is TGCAGCGTTGGGGACACTTATAATTCACCCCTCCACTTT.

The table lists this clonotype with many counts. The chain joins TRBV6-2 or TRBV6-3 to TRBJ2-7; D possibly uses TRBD1 or TRBD2 (5 bases each). The CDR3 runs to 14 residues. Germline CDR1 and CDR2: MNHEY and SVGEGT. Between the trimmed V and J ends, which lost 2 bases and 2 bases, there was a span of 10 bases. Here the CDR3 DNA reads TGTGCCAGCAGTTACGAGGGACCCGCCTACGAGCAGTACTTC. Residues: CASSYEGPAYEQYF.

This clonotype showed up many times. The genes are TRBV13 and TRBJ1-4; no firm D call. The CDR3 runs to 18 residues. Deletions cut 4 bases from V and 4 bases from J, with 22 bases between. Germline loops: CDR1 PRHDT, CDR2 FYEKMQ (reference sequence). As DNA, the CDR3 is TGTGCCAGCAGCTGGGCCGGGAGCAGTCGGCTGAATAATGAAAAACTGTTTTTT. It translates to CASSWAGSSRLNNEKLFF. Supplemented by reference TRBV13 and TRBJ1-4, the full variable domain reads AAGVIQSPRHLIKEKRETATLKCYPIPRHDTVYWYQQGPGQDPQFLISFYEKMQSDKGSIPDRFSAQQFSDYHSELNMSSLELGDSALYFCASSWAGSSRLNNEKLFFGSGTQLSVL.

There are many counts of this clonotype. This chain uses TRBV6-1 with TRBJ1-1; no definite D call. Germline CDR1 is MNHNS and CDR2 is SASEGT. The CDR3 contains 14 residues. V lost 6 bases, J lost 3 bases, and 14 bases lay in between. The CDR3 loop reads CASRKTAVDTEAFF. The CDR3 DNA sequence: TGTGCCAGCAGAAAGACGGCGGTGGACACTGAAGCTTTCTTT.

J is TRBJ2-5 and V is TRBV11-2; 11 nucleotides align to TRBD2. Per the germline V gene, CDR1 is SGHAT and CDR2 is FQNNGV. The CDR3 runs to 19 residues. The V segment lost 5 bases and the J segment 2 bases; nucleotides outside the gene matches: 16. DNA of the CDR3: TGTGCCAGCAGCCCAGCCGGGGATCTTAGCGGGAGGGAACAAGAGACCCAGTACTTC. Its protein product is CASSPAGDLSGREQETQYF.